This T cell receptor beta chain was sequenced for a study of brain T cells in children with intractable seizures. The study, taken as a whole, reports: Clones missing pre-surgery may reflect undersampling of that blood sample. HCMV serostatus was not known, and viral specificity came from CDR3 similarity only.

Turning to this clone: Its specificity is not known.

TCRdb's copy holds only in-frame clones and misses some; the assay was immunoSEQ multiplex PCR. The sample lists about 340,000 clones; roughly 92% were seen once. Time point in this sample: blood from clinic visit 5 months post-surgery; TSC patient then seizure free. Only cases whose brain tissue showed the highest T cell transcript signatures were sequenced. Pre-surgery treatment included at least one anti-epileptic drug. Per germline, CDR1 SEHNR and CDR2 FQNEAQ (reference sequence). The CDR3 is 15 amino acids. The V and J ends lost 4 bases and 1 base, in that order; junction bases with no gene match: 4.

Sequences were derived from peripheral blood, sampled 4 to 6 months after surgery. The origin of this receptor is a boy under two years old with tuberous sclerosis and intractable seizures. This chain joins TRBV7-9 and TRBJ2-3, with TRBD1 identical over 8 bases. The DNA of the CDR3 is TGTGCCAGCAGCTGGACAGGGTACGGCACAGATACGCAGTATTTT. Protein product: CASSWTGYGTDTQYF. Combining the CDR3 with reference TRBV7-9 and TRBJ2-3 gives the whole variable domain DTGVSQNPRHKITKRGQNVTFRCDPISEHNRLYWYRQTLGQGPEFLTYFQNEAQLEKSRLLSDRFSAERPKGSFSTLEIQRTEQGDSAMYLCASSWTGYGTDTQYFGPGTRLTVL.